This record covers a single TCR beta chain. Its antigen remains unidentified. The CDR3 contains 12 residues. Germline V gene data show CDR1 as SGHNT and CDR2 as YYREEE (reference sequence). With 0 bases removed from V and 6 bases from J, the gap between germline ends came to 6 bases. Stated time point: cycle 4 day 1 (C4D1), after about 6 weeks of nivolumab. Exposure to brentuximab vedotin varied, and each patient had relapsed following autologous stem cell transplantation. The data stem from a study of PD-1 blockade in classical Hodgkin lymphoma. Notes on the study in general: In CD4+ cells, TCR diversity went up significantly by C4D1, but in CD8+ cells it did not.

Assay used: immunoSEQ multiplex PCR; TCRdb lists only in-frame clones, some missing. The profile shows about 21,000 clones, 70% to 75% of them singletons. The material was peripheral blood mononuclear cells (PBMCs), obtained before the fourth cycle of nivolumab. The receptor was isolated from a human donor with classical Hodgkin lymphoma. The chain employs TRBV5-4 and TRBJ2-5; D gene ambiguous. The CDR3 loop is CASSLGRKTQYF. CDR3 DNA sequence: TGTGCCAGCAGCTTGGGACGGAAGACCCAGTACTTC.